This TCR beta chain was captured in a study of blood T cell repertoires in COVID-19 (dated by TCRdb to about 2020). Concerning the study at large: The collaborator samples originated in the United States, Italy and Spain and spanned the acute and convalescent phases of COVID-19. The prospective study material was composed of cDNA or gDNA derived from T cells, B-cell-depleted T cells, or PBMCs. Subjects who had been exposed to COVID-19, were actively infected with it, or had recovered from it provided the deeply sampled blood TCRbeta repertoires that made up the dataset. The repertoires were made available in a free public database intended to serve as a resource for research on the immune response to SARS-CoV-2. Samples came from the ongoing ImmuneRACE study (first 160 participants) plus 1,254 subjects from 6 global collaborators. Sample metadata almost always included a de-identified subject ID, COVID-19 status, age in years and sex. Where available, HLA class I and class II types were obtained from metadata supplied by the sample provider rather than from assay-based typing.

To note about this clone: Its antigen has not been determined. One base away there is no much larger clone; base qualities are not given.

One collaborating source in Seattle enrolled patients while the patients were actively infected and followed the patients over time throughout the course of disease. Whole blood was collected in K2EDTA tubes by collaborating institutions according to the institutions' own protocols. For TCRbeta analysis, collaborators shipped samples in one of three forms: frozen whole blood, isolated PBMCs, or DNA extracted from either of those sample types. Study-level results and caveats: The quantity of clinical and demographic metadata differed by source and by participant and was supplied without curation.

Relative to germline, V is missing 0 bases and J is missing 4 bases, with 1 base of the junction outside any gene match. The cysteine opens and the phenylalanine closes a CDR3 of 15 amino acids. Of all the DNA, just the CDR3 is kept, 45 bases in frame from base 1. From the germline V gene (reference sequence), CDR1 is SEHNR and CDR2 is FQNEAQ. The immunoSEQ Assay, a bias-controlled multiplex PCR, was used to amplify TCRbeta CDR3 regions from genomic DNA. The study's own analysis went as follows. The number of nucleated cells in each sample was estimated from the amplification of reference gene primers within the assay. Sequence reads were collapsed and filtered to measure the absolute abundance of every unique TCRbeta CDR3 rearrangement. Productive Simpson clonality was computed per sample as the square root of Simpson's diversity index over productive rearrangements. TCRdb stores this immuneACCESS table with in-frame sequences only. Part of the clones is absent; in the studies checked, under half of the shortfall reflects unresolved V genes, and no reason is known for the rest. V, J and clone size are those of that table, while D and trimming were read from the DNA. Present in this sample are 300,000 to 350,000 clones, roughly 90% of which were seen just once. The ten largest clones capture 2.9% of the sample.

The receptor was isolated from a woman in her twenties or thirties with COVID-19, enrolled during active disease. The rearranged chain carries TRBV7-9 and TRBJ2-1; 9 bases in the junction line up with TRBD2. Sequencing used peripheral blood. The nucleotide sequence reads TGTGCCAGCAGCTTAGCTAGCGGGGGATACAATGAGCAGTTCTTC. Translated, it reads CASSLASGGYNEQFF.